The entry below gives a single T cell receptor (beta chain) sequence along with its context. The data are from a study of shared clonotypes between healthy human individuals. Study-level background: The study drew on two women and a few men aged 18 to 49 as donors.

The V segment lost 6 bases and the J segment 3 bases; nucleotides outside the gene matches: 7. The CDR3 runs to 14 residues. CDR1 is MGHDK and CDR2 is SYGVNS in the germline V gene. Measured with immunoSEQ multiplex PCR; TCRdb has only the in-frame clones, and not every one. The table lists 2 million to 2.5 million clones, approximately 90% of them singletons. The chain combines TRBV25-1 with TRBJ2-7; 8 bases line up with TRBD1. The TCR was taken from a young man in good health. Some clones in this sample may be carry-over from other donors' samples. The sequenced material came from naive CD4+ T cells from PBMCs. Subset meaning: CD45RA+ positively selected. Here the CDR3 DNA reads TGTGCCAGCAGCTACTCAGGGGGCCGCTACGAGCAGTACTTC. Its translation: CASSYSGGRYEQYF.